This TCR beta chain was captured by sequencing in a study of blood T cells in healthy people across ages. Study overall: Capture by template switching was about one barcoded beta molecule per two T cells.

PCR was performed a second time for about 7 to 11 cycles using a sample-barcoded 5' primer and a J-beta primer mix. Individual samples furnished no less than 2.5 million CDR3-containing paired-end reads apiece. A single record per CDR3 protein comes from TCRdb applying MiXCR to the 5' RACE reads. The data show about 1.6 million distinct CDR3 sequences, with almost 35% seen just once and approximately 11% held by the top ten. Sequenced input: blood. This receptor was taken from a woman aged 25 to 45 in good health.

The CDR3 DNA follows: TGTGCCAGCAGTGAATTAGCTGCGACAGATACGCAGTATTTT. Translating it yields CASSELAATDTQYF. The chain couples TRBV2 to TRBJ2-3; D unclear. V shed 2 bases and J shed 3 bases, with 9 bases lying between them. Germline CDR1 and CDR2: SNHLY and FYNNEI. This CDR3 has 14 residues.